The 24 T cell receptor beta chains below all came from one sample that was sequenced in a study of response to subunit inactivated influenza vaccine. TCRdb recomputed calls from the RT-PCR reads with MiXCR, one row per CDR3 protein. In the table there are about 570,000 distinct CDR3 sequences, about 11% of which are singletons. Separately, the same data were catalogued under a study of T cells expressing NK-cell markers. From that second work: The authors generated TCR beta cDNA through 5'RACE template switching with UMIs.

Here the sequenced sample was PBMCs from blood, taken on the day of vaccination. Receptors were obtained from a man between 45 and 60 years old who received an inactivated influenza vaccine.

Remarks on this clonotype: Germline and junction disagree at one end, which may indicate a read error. CDR3 sequence reads: CASSLLSDRLYELYF. DNA for the CDR3: TGCGCCAGCAGCTTGCTGTCGGACAGGCTATACGAGCTGTACTTC. The rearrangement links TRBV5-1 to TRBJ2-7, with TRBD1 identical over 7 bases. Per germline, CDR1 SGHRS and CDR2 YFSETQ. The length of the CDR3 is 15 residues.

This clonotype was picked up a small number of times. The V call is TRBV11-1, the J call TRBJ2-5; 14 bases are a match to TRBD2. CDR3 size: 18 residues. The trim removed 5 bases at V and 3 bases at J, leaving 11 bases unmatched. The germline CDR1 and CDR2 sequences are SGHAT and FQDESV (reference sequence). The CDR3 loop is CASSDLTGTSGGKETQYF. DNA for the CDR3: TGTGCCAGCAGCGATCTCACCGGGACTAGCGGGGGAAAAGAGACCCAGTACTTC. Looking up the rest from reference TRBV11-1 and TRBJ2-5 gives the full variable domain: EAEVAQSPRYKITEKSQAVAFWCDPISGHATLYWYRQILGQGPELLVQFQDESVVDDSQLPKDRFSAERLKGVDSTLKIQPAELGDSAMYLCASSDLTGTSGGKETQYFGPGTRLLVL.

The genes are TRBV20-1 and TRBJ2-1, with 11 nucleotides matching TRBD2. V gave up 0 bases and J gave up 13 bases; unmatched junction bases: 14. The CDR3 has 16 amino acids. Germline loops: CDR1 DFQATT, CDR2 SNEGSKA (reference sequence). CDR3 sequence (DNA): TGCAGTGCTAGAGACCTTGGACTAGCGGGTAGTAGTTCACAGTTCTTC. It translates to CSARDLGLAGSSSQFF.

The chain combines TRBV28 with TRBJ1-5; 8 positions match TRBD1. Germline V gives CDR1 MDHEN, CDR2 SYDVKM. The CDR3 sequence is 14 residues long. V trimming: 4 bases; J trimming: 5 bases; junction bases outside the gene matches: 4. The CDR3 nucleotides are TGTGCCAGCAGTTCTAGACAGGGGTATCAGCCCCAGCATTTT. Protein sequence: CASSSRQGYQPQHF.

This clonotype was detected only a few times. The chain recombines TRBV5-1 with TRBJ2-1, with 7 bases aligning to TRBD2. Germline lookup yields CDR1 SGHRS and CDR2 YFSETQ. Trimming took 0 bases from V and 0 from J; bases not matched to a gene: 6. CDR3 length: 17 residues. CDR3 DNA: TGCGCCAGCAGCTTGGAGCGGGGCTTCAGCTCCTACAATGAGCAGTTCTTC. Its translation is CASSLERGFSSYNEQFF.

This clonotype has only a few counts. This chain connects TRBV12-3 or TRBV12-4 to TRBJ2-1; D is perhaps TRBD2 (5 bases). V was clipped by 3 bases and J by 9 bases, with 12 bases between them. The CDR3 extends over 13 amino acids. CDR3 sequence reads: CASSFGGRGEQFF. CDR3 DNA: TGTGCCAGCAGTTTCGGCGGACGGGGTGAGCAGTTCTTC.

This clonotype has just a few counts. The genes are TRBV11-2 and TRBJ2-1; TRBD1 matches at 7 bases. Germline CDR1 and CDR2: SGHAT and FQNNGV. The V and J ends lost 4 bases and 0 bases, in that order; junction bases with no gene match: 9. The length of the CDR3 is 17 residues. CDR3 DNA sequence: TGTGCCAGCAGCTCGACACAGGGGTTGGGCTCCTACAATGAGCAGTTCTTC. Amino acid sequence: CASSSTQGLGSYNEQFF.

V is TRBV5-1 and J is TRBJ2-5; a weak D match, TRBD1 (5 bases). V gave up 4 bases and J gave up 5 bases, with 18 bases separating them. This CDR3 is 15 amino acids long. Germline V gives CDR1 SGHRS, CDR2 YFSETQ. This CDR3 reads CASSPDHRGLETQYF. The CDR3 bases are TGCGCCAGCAGCCCGGACCATAGGGGCTTGGAGACCCAGTACTTC.

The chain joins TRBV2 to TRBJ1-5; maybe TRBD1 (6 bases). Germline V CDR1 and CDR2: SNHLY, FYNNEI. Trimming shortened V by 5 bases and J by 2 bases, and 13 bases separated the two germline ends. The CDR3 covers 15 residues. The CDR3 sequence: CASSKDRSGNQPQHF. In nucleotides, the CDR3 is TGTGCCAGCAGTAAAGACAGGTCGGGCAATCAGCCCCAGCATTTT.

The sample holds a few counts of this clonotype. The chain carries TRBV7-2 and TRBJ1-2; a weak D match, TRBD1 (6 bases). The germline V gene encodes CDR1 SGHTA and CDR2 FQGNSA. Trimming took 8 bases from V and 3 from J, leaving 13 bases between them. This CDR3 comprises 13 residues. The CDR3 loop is CASAIGQYYGYTF. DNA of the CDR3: TGTGCCAGCGCTATCGGACAGTACTATGGCTACACCTTC.

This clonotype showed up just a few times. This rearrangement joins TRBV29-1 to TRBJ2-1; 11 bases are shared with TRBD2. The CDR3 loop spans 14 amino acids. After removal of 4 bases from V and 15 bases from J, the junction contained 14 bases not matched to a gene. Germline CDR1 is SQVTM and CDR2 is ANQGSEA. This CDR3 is CSVANSGRASSGFF. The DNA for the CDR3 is TGCAGCGTTGCAAATAGCGGGAGGGCCTCCAGTGGGTTCTTC.

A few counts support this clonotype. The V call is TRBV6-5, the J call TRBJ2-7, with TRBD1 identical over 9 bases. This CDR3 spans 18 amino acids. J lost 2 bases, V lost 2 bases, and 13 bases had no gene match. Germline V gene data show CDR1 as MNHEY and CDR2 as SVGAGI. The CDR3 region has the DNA TGTGCCAGCAGTTACCCCCCGGGACAGGGAGGGACAACCTACGAGCAGTACTTC. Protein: CASSYPPGQGGTTYEQYF.

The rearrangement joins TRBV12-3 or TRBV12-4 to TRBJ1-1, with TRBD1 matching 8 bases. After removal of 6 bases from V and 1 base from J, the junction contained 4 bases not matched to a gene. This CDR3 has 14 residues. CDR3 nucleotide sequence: TGTGCCAGCAGCCGACAGGGGCGGAACACTGAAGCTTTCTTT. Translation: CASSRQGRNTEAFF.

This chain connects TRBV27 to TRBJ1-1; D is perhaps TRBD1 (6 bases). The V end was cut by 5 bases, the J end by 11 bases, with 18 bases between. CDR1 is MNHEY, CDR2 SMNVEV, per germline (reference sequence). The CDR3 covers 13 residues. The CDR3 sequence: CASSKGDPLRAFF. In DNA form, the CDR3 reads TGTGCCAGCAGTAAGGGGGACCCCCTAAGGGCTTTCTTT.

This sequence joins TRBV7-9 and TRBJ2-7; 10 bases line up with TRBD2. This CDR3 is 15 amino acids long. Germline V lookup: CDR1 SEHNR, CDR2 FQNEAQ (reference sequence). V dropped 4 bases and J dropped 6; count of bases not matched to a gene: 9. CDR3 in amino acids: CASSSSGTSALEQYF. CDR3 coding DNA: TGTGCCAGCAGCTCCTCCGGGACTAGCGCCCTCGAGCAGTACTTC.

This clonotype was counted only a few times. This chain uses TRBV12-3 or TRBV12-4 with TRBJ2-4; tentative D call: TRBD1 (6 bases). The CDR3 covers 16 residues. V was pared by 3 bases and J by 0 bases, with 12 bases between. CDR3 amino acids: CASSFGDNVAKNIQYF. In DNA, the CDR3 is TGTGCCAGCAGTTTTGGGGACAACGTAGCCAAAAACATTCAGTACTTC.

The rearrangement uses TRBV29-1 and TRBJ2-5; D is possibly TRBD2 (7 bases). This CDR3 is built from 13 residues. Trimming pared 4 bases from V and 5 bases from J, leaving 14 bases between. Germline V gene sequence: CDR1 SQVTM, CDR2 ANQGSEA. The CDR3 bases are TGCAGCGTTGGTCGGGGGGCCGGTGAGACCCAGTACTTC. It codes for CSVGRGAGETQYF.

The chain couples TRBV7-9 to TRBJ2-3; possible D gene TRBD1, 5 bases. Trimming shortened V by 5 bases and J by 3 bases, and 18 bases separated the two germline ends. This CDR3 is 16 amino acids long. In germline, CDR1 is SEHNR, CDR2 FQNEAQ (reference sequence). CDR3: CASSLREGSPTDTQYF. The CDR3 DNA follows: TGTGCCAGCAGCCTCAGGGAAGGCTCGCCAACAGATACGCAGTATTTT.

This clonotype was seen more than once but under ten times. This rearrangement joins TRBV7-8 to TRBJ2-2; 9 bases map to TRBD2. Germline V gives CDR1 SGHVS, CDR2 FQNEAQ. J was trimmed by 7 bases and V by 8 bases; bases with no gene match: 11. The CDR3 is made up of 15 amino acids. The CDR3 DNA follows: TGTGCCAGCCAAGCGGCGGGGGGGCCCGGCGGGGAGCTGTTTTTT. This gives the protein CASQAAGGPGGELFF. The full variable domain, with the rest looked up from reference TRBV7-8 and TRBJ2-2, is GAGVSQSPRYKVAKRGQDVALRCDPISGHVSLFWYQQALGQGPEFLTYFQNEAQLDKSGLPSDRFFAERPEGSVSTLKIQRTQQEDSAVYLCASQAAGGPGGELFFGEGSRLTVL.

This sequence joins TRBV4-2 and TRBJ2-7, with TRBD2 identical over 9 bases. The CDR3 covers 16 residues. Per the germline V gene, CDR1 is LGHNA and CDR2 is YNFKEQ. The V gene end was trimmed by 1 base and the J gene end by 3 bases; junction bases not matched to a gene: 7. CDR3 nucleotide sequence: TGTGCCAGCAGCCAAGTGGGCGCGGGGGGGATCTACGAGCAGTACTTC. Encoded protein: CASSQVGAGGIYEQYF.

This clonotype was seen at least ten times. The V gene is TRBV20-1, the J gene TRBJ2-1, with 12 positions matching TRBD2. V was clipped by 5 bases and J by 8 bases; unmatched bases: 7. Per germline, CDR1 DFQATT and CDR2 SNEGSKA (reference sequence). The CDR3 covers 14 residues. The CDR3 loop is CSAPSGGGAHEQFF. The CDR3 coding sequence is TGCAGTGCTCCTAGCGGGGGGGGGGCTCATGAGCAGTTCTTC.

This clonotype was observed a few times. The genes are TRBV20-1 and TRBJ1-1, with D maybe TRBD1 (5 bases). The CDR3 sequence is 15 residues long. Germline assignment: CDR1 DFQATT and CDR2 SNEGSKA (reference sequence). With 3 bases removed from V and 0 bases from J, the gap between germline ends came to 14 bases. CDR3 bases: TGCAGTGCTAGTTCTCTTCAGGGCCTGAACACTGAAGCTTTCTTT. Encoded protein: CSASSLQGLNTEAFF.

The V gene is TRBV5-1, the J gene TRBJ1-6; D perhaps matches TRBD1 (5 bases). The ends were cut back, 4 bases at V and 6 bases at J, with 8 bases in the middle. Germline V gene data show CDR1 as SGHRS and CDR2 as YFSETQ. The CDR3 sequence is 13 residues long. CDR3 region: CASSRQTNSPLHF. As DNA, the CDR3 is TGCGCCAGCAGCCGACAGACTAATTCACCCCTCCACTTT.

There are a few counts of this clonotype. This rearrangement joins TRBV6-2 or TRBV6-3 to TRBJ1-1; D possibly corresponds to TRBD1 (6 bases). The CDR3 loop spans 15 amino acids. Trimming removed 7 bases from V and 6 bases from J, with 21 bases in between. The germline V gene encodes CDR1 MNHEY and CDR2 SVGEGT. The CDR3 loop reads CASTEPGTGSPEAFF. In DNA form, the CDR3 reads TGTGCCAGCACCGAACCCGGTACAGGGTCTCCTGAAGCTTTCTTT.